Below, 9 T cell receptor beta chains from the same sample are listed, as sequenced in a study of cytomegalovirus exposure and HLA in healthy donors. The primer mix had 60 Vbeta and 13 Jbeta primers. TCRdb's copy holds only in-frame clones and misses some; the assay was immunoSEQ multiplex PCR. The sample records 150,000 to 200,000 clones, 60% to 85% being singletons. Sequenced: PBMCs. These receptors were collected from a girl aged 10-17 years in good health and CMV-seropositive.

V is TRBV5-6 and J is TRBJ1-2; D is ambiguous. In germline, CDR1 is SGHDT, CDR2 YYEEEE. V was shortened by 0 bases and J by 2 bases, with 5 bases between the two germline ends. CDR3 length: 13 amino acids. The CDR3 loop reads CASSLGGNYGYTF. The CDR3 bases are TGTGCCAGCAGCTTGGGCGGAAACTATGGCTACACCTTC.

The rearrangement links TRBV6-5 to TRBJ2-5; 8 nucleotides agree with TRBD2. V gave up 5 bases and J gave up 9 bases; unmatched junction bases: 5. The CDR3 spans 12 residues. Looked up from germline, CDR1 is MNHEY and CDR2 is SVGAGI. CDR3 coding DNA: TGTGCCAGCAGTAGTAACGGGGGGGCCCAGTACTTC. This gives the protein CASSSNGGAQYF.

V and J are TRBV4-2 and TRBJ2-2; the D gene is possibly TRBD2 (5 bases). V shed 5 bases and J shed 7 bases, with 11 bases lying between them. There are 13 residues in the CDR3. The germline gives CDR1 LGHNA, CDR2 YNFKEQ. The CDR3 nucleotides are TGTGCCAGCAGCACACAACGGGGCGGGGAGCTGTTTTTT. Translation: CASSTQRGGELFF.

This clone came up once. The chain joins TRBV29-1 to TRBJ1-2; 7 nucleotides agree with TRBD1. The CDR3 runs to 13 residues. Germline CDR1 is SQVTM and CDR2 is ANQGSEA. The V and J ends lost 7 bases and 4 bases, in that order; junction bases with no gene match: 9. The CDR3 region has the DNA TGCAGCGCCTGGGGACAGTTCTCCTATGGCTACACCTTC. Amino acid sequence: CSAWGQFSYGYTF.

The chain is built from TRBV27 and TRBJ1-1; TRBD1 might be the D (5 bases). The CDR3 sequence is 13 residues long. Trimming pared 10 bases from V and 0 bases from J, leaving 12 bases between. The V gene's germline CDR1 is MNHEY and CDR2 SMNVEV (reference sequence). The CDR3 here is CATGTQMNTEAFF. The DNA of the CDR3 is TGTGCCACCGGGACTCAGATGAACACTGAAGCTTTCTTT.

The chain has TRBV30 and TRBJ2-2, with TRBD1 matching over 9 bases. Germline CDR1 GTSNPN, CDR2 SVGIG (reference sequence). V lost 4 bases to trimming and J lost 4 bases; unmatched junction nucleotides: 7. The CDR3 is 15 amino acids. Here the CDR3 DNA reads TGTGCCTGGAACTGGGGACAGGGCCGCACCGGGGAGCTGTTTTTT. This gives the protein CAWNWGQGRTGELFF.

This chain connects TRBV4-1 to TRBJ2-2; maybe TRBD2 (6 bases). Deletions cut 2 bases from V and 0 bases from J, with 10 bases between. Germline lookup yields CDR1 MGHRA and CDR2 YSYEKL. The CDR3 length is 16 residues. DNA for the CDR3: TGCGCCAGCAGCCAAACCGGGACTGCGAACACCGGGGAGCTGTTTTTT. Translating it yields CASSQTGTANTGELFF.

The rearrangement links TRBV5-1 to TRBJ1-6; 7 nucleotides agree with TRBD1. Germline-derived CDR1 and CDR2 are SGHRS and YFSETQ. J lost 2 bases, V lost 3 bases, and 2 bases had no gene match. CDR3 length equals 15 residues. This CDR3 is CASSSGTAYNSPLHF. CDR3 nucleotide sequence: TGCGCCAGCAGCTCTGGGACAGCCTATAATTCACCCCTCCACTTT.

Written as DNA, the CDR3 is TGTGCCAGCAGTTTAGGACTAGGTAGTTCCGGGGAGCTGTTTTTT. This gives the protein CASSLGLGSSGELFF. This rearrangement joins TRBV27 to TRBJ2-2, with 7 bases matching TRBD2. The germline V gene encodes CDR1 MNHEY and CDR2 SMNVEV (reference sequence). The CDR3 runs 15 residues. V shed 2 bases, J shed 6 bases, and the junction held 6 bases outside the gene matches.